This TCR beta chain was identified during a study of vaccination and CD4 T cells after COVID-19. As for the study in general: It was a median about 100 days after diagnosis, with a range of 35 to 161, that post-COVID samples were drawn.

CDR1 MGHRA and CDR2 YSYEKL come from the germline V gene. CDR3 length: 17 amino acids. Trimming cost V 0 bases and J 0 bases, with 13 bases left between them. The Oncomine TCR Beta short-read assay was what sequenced the DNA obtained from cultured CD4+ T cells. From the PCR reads, TCRdb called clonotypes with MiXCR, one entry per CDR3 protein. Here the sample spans about 3,500 distinct CDR3 sequences, 16% being singletons. By its share, this clonotype is medium-sized. Its antigen is unidentified. Treatment denoted: roughly 10-day PBMC culture with coronavirus spike peptide pools or control peptides (ViraFEST assay).

Input material: CD4+ T cells from blood, cultured in vitro. The origin of this receptor is a human donor who had recovered from COVID-19. The chain links TRBV4-1 to TRBJ2-3, with D hard to call. The CDR3 DNA follows: TGCGCCAGCAGCCAAGATCTCACCGACACCAGCACAGATACGCAGTATTTT. This codes for CASSQDLTDTSTDTQYF.